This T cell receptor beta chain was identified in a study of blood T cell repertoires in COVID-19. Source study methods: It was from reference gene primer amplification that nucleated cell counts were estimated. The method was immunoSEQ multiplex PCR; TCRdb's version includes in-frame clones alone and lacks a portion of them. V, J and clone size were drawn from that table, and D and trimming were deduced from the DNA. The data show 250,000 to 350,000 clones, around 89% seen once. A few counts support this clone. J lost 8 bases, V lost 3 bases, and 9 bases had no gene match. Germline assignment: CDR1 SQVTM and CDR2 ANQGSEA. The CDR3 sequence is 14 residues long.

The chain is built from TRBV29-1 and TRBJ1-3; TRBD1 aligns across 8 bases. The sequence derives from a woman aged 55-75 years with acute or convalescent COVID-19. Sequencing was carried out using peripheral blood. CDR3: CSVDSFEDRDTIYF. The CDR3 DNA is TGCAGCGTTGACTCTTTCGAGGACAGGGACACCATATATTTT.